The 25 T cell receptor beta chains listed next were all sequenced from one sample in a study of shared clonotypes between healthy human individuals. Libraries were prepared by immunoSEQ multiplex PCR; TCRdb keeps only in-frame clonotypes and omits some of them. The sample has roughly 2.5 million clones; just over 90% are singletons. Material for sequencing was naive CD4+ T cells sorted from blood. Documented subset: CD45RA+ positively selected. Every receptor here comes from a man between 18 and 29 years old in good health.

V usage is TRBV27 and J usage is TRBJ2-7; 8 positions match TRBD1. Looked up from germline, CDR1 is MNHEY and CDR2 is SMNVEV (reference sequence). This CDR3 comprises 14 residues. Germline trimming cut 2 bases from V and 6 bases from J; bases unmatched to any gene: 6. CDR3 loop: CASSLRQGAFEQYF. The CDR3 region has the DNA TGTGCCAGCAGTTTACGGCAGGGGGCGTTCGAGCAGTACTTC.

The chain uses TRBV5-5 and TRBJ2-7; the D gene is possibly TRBD2 (6 bases). The germline V gene encodes CDR1 SGHKS and CDR2 YYEKEE (reference sequence). This CDR3 is 14 amino acids long. The V end lost 0 bases, the J end lost 4 bases, and 11 bases lay between the germline ends. CDR3 nucleotide sequence: TGTGCCAGCAGCTTGGACGGGAGAGGTTACGAGCAGTACTTC. Translation: CASSLDGRGYEQYF.

The genes are TRBV18 and TRBJ2-7; D ambiguous. Germline V gene lookup returns CDR1 KGHSH and CDR2 LQKENI. The CDR3 extends over 13 amino acids. V gave up 2 bases and J gave up 4 bases, with 9 bases separating them. Here the CDR3 reads CASSPGILYEQYF. In DNA form, the CDR3 reads TGTGCCAGCTCACCAGGGATACTTTACGAGCAGTACTTC.

The V call is TRBV30, the J call TRBJ2-7; D possibly matches TRBD1 or TRBD2 (6 bases each). The CDR3 length is 13 residues. Germline values: CDR1 GTSNPN, CDR2 SVGIG (reference sequence). Trimming took 7 bases from V and 7 from J, leaving 20 bases between them. Here the CDR3 DNA reads TGTGCCTCTGAACGGGGGCTAATGGGTGAGCAGTACTTC. Translating gives CASERGLMGEQYF.

This chain connects TRBV4-1 to TRBJ1-2; D not resolved. The CDR3 sequence is 14 residues long. CDR1 and CDR2 (germline): MGHRA, YSYEKL. Trimming stripped 0 bases from V and 2 bases from J, with 7 bases between. CDR3 DNA: TGCGCCAGCAGCCAAGAGACGGGCAACTATGGCTACACCTTC. This translates into CASSQETGNYGYTF.

The V and J genes are TRBV25-1 and TRBJ1-2; perhaps TRBD1 as D (6 bases). This CDR3 is built from 14 residues. Germline assignment: CDR1 MGHDK and CDR2 SYGVNS. Trimming pared 3 bases from V and 2 bases from J, leaving 10 bases between. The CDR3 sequence is CASSDSGVNYGYTF. The CDR3 bases are TGTGCCAGCAGTGATTCAGGGGTGAACTATGGCTACACCTTC.

The chain employs TRBV30 and TRBJ1-3; no reliable D call. The V gene's germline CDR1 is GTSNPN and CDR2 SVGIG (reference sequence). V gave up 2 bases and J gave up 0 bases, with 14 bases separating them. This CDR3 is 16 amino acids long. CDR3 loop: CAWSRNALDSGNTIYF. DNA of the CDR3: TGTGCCTGGAGTAGAAACGCCTTAGACTCTGGAAACACCATATATTTT.

The chain carries TRBV7-2 and TRBJ1-5, with D possibly matching TRBD1 (5 bases). Germline-derived CDR1 and CDR2 are SGHTA and FQGNSA. The CDR3 covers 15 residues. Trimming removed 0 bases at V and 7 bases at J, with 13 bases between. The CDR3 coding sequence is TGTGCCAGCAGCTTAGCGGGGGGATCGGGACAGCCCCAGCATTTT. Its translation: CASSLAGGSGQPQHF.

The chain links TRBV7-9 to TRBJ2-6; TRBD1 matches 7 bases. Per germline, CDR1 SEHNR and CDR2 FQNEAQ (reference sequence). The ends lost 0 bases at V and 0 bases at J; junction bases unmatched: 8. CDR3 length: 19 amino acids. In DNA, the CDR3 is TGTGCCAGCAGCTTAGCTACGACAGGGAGAGGCTCTGGGGCCAACGTCCTGACTTTC. Translation: CASSLATTGRGSGANVLTF.

V gene TRBV5-4 combines with J gene TRBJ1-1; D is possibly TRBD1 (6 bases). The ends were cut back, 8 bases at V and 1 base at J, with 12 bases in the middle. Looked up from germline, CDR1 is SGHNT and CDR2 is YYREEE (reference sequence). This CDR3 comprises 13 residues. The CDR3 spells CASIGQPNTEAFF. DNA of the CDR3: TGTGCCAGTATAGGACAGCCGAACACTGAAGCTTTCTTT.

The V gene is TRBV2, the J gene TRBJ2-7; 7 bases line up with TRBD1. With 4 bases clipped from V and 4 bases from J, the junction kept 7 bases outside the gene matches. The CDR3 sequence is 14 residues long. The V gene's germline CDR1 is SNHLY and CDR2 FYNNEI. The DNA of the CDR3 is TGTGCCAGCAGTGGGCAGGGGGTAACGTACGAGCAGTACTTC. Its translation: CASSGQGVTYEQYF. The variable domain in full, with the rest retrieved from reference TRBV2 and TRBJ2-7, is EPEVTQTPSHQVTQMGQEVILRCVPISNHLYFYWYRQILGQKVEFLVSFYNNEISEKSEIFDDQFSVERPDGSNFTLKIRSTKLEDSAMYFCASSGQGVTYEQYFGPGTRLTVT.

The rearrangement links TRBV7-8 to TRBJ1-6; D gene ambiguous. This CDR3 contains 12 residues. Looked up from germline, CDR1 is SGHVS and CDR2 is FQNEAQ. The V end was cut by 2 bases, the J end by 10 bases, with 6 bases between. For the CDR3, the DNA is TGTGCCAGCAGCTTATTGAACTCACCCCTCCACTTT. Its protein product is CASSLLNSPLHF.

The CDR3 nucleotides are TGCAGCGCCGGCGGGATTTCCTATGGCTACACCTTC. Protein product: CSAGGISYGYTF. The chain links TRBV29-1 to TRBJ1-2; D is ambiguous. CDR1 and CDR2 (germline): SQVTM, ANQGSEA. V gave up 7 bases and J gave up 4 bases, with 13 bases separating them. This CDR3 spans 12 amino acids.

With regard to this clone: The sample holds other DNA sequences that translate to the same CDR3. The rearrangement joins TRBV28 to TRBJ1-3; D possibly corresponds to TRBD1 (5 bases). The germline V gene has CDR1 MDHEN and CDR2 SYDVKM. The V gene lost 3 bases and the J gene lost 2 bases, with 8 bases spanning the gap. This CDR3 has 14 residues. The CDR3 DNA is TGTGCCAGCAGTTTTCGGGGGACTGGAAACACCATATATTTT. Protein sequence: CASSFRGTGNTIYF.

This sequence joins TRBV27 and TRBJ2-1; 7 nucleotides match TRBD2. Germline V gene lookup returns CDR1 MNHEY and CDR2 SMNVEV (reference sequence). V was pared by 7 bases and J by 2 bases, with 8 bases of the junction left unmatched. CDR3 length: 15 amino acids. The CDR3 reads CASTSRGMPYNEQFF. CDR3 in DNA: TGTGCCAGCACCTCGCGGGGGATGCCCTACAATGAGCAGTTCTTC.

The CDR3 region has the DNA TGTGCCAGCAGTTCGGCCCAGGGGATTCACGAGCAGTACTTC. This encodes CASSSAQGIHEQYF. The genes are TRBV28 and TRBJ2-7; maybe TRBD1 (6 bases). Germline V gives CDR1 MDHEN, CDR2 SYDVKM. V was shortened by 4 bases and J by 5 bases, with 15 bases between the two germline ends. This CDR3 region has 14 residues.

This chain uses TRBV5-1 with TRBJ2-3; D uncertain. The CDR3 extends over 15 amino acids. V lost 1 base to trimming and J lost 3 bases, with 12 bases between them. Looked up from germline, CDR1 is SGHRS and CDR2 is YFSETQ. The CDR3 reads CASSLLVGQTDTQYF. The DNA for the CDR3 is TGCGCCAGCAGCTTGCTGGTCGGGCAGACAGATACGCAGTATTTT.

J is TRBJ1-2 and V is TRBV30; D remains ambiguous. Germline CDR1 reads GTSNPN; CDR2 reads SVGIG (reference sequence). CDR3 length equals 15 residues. The V and J ends lost 1 base and 5 bases respectively, with 17 bases between them. The CDR3 spells CAWSAASGSRYGYTF. Here the CDR3 DNA reads TGTGCCTGGAGTGCAGCCTCCGGGAGCCGTTATGGCTACACCTTC.

V gene TRBV5-6 combines with J gene TRBJ1-2; the D is unclear. This CDR3 is 14 amino acids long. Germline values: CDR1 SGHDT, CDR2 YYEEEE. V lost 4 bases, J lost 2 bases, and 12 bases lay in between. The DNA for the CDR3 is TGTGCCAGCAGCCCGGGAAAAGGGAACTATGGCTACACCTTC. Translated: CASSPGKGNYGYTF.

This sequence joins TRBV18 and TRBJ2-7; D not resolved. Per the germline V gene, CDR1 is KGHSH and CDR2 is LQKENI. The CDR3 consists of 12 residues. Trimming stripped 6 bases from V and 7 bases from J, with 13 bases between. The CDR3 region is CASSFLLGEQYF. In nucleotides, the CDR3 is TGTGCCAGCTCGTTCCTTTTGGGGGAGCAGTACTTC.

The chain carries TRBV7-9 and TRBJ2-7, with D possibly being TRBD1 (7 bases). CDR3 size: 14 residues. Germline CDR1 is SEHNR and CDR2 is FQNEAQ (reference sequence). Trimming pared 6 bases from V and 4 bases from J, leaving 16 bases between. As DNA, the CDR3 is TGTGCCAGCAGTAGGGGAGGACAGGTATACGAGCAGTACTTC. As protein: CASSRGGQVYEQYF.

The chain couples TRBV12-5 to TRBJ2-1, with 11 bases fitting TRBD2. After removal of 6 bases from V and 1 base from J, the junction contained 2 bases not matched to a gene. The CDR3 runs to 15 residues. Germline values: CDR1 LGHNT, CDR2 FRNRAP. CDR3 sequence reads: CASGRLAGSYNEQFF. The CDR3 bases are TGTGCTAGTGGACGACTAGCGGGGTCCTACAATGAGCAGTTCTTC.

The chain links TRBV7-3 to TRBJ2-3; TRBD2 matches 8 bases. The V gene end was trimmed by 5 bases and the J gene end by 5 bases; junction bases not matched to a gene: 9. Germline CDR1 reads SGHTA; CDR2 reads FQGTGA. The CDR3 length is 15 residues. The CDR3 DNA reads TGTGCCAGCAGCCGGAGTAGCGGGGTTAGAGATACGCAGTATTTT. This encodes CASSRSSGVRDTQYF.

As regards this clone: The identical CDR3 is also encoded by other nucleotide sequences in the sample. The rearrangement uses TRBV5-1 and TRBJ2-5; the D gene is possibly TRBD2 (5 bases). V lost 0 bases, J lost 5 bases, and 11 bases lay in between. Germline V gene sequence: CDR1 SGHRS, CDR2 YFSETQ. The CDR3 consists of 14 residues. The DNA for the CDR3 is TGCGCCAGCAGCTTGGGATCGGGAAGGGAGACCCAGTACTTC. Translation: CASSLGSGRETQYF.

This clone has just one count. The chain carries TRBV11-2 and TRBJ2-1; tentatively, D is TRBD2 (6 bases). Germline V gene sequence: CDR1 SGHAT, CDR2 FQNNGV. This CDR3 region has 15 residues. The V and J ends lost 6 bases and 10 bases respectively, with 22 bases between them. This CDR3 reads CASRRIRDSPIEQFF. For the CDR3, the DNA is TGTGCCAGCAGACGAATCCGGGACTCACCCATCGAGCAGTTCTTC.